The 21 T cell receptor beta chains below were found in one sample sequenced in a study of spatial heterogeneity in lung cancer. This sample's time point: sample taken at primary tumor resection. Sequencing was performed on whole RNA extracted from tumor and nontumor lung tissue, or from frozen PBMC, and the material was left unsorted. TCRdb processed the 5' RACE reads anew with MiXCR; each CDR3 protein has one entry. The sample shows 12,000 or so distinct CDR3 sequences, roughly an eighth of them seen only once. Source: PBMCs, taken at surgery. Every receptor here comes from a female donor with early-stage non-small cell lung cancer.

This clonotype appeared many times. This chain joins TRBV29-1 and TRBJ2-5; D unresolved. V was pared by 6 bases and J by 2 bases, with 16 bases between. The CDR3 contains 14 residues. Per germline, CDR1 SQVTM and CDR2 ANQGSEA. CDR3 sequence reads: CSVQLTGVQETQYF. For the CDR3, the DNA is TGCAGCGTGCAACTGACCGGAGTTCAAGAGACCCAGTACTTC.

This clonotype was counted many times. This chain connects TRBV20-1 to TRBJ1-2; D gene ambiguous. V lost 2 bases, J lost 5 bases, and 9 bases lay in between. CDR1 is DFQATT and CDR2 is SNEGSKA in the germline V gene (reference sequence). There are 12 residues in the CDR3. The CDR3 sequence: CSARQWGYGYTF. CDR3 coding DNA: TGCAGTGCTAGACAGTGGGGATATGGCTACACCTTC.

This clonotype is judged medium-sized (0.01 to 0.1%). This chain links TRBV7-2 with TRBJ1-3; possible D gene TRBD1, 6 bases. Trimming cost V 0 bases and J 7 bases, with 10 bases left between them. This CDR3 has 14 amino acids. Germline CDR1 and CDR2: SGHTA and FQGNSA. CDR3 protein: CASSLARGSNTIYF. CDR3 DNA: TGTGCCAGCAGCTTAGCCAGGGGCAGTAACACCATATATTTT.

This clonotype showed up many times. This sequence joins TRBV10-1 and TRBJ1-1, with D maybe TRBD1 (5 bases). V lost 6 bases to trimming and J lost 1 base, with 9 bases between them. The CDR3 extends over 13 amino acids. CDR1 is WNHNN, CDR2 SYGVQD, per germline (reference sequence). CDR3 bases: TGCGCCAGCAGCAGGGCCTGGAACACTGAAGCTTTCTTT. It encodes CASSRAWNTEAFF.

Concerning this clonotype itself: This may be a read error: a much more frequent sequence differs by one nucleotide. No conserved phenylalanine or tryptophan ends this CDR3, so it is likely a read error. The CDR3 region is CSGVTNTEAFI. CDR3 bases: TGCAGCGGGGTGACGAACACTGAAGCTTTCATT. The rearrangement uses TRBV29-1 and TRBJ1-1; D is uncertain. The V gene lost 7 bases and the J gene lost 1 base, with 7 bases spanning the gap. This CDR3 has 11 residues. Germline CDR1 and CDR2: SQVTM and ANQGSEA.

This clonotype ranks as medium-sized. The chain couples TRBV20-1 to TRBJ1-6; TRBD1 might be the D (5 bases). V was cut by 0 bases and J by 4 bases, with 13 bases left in between. This CDR3 contains 16 residues. Germline V gene lookup returns CDR1 DFQATT and CDR2 SNEGSKA (reference sequence). This CDR3 reads CSARDPSTVYNSPLHF. DNA for the CDR3: TGCAGTGCTAGAGATCCATCGACAGTTTATAATTCACCCCTCCACTTT.

This clonotype rates as medium-sized. The rearrangement links TRBV4-3 to TRBJ2-3; 8 bases fit TRBD2. There are 15 residues in the CDR3. Trimming took 2 bases from V and 3 from J; bases not matched to a gene: 4. From germline, CDR1 is LGHNA and CDR2 YSLEER. In DNA, the CDR3 is TGCGCCAGCAGCCAATATGCTAGCGGGACAGATACGCAGTATTTT. Its protein is CASSQYASGTDTQYF.

The chain is built from TRBV29-1 and TRBJ1-1; no definite D call. Germline V gene sequence: CDR1 SQVTM, CDR2 ANQGSEA. V shed 4 bases and J shed 5 bases, with 8 bases lying between them. The CDR3 runs 11 residues. In nucleotides, the CDR3 is TGCAGCGTTGGATATGGGACTGAAGCTTTCTTT. Translation gives CSVGYGTEAFF.

By sample fraction, this clonotype is medium-sized. The V gene is TRBV6-5, the J gene TRBJ1-6; D possibly corresponds to TRBD1 (6 bases). The CDR3 length is 17 residues. Between the trimmed V and J ends, which lost 2 bases and 3 bases, there was a span of 14 bases. Per germline, CDR1 MNHEY and CDR2 SVGAGI. The DNA of the CDR3 is TGTGCCAGCAGTTACGCCGGGACACTAAACTATAATTCACCCCTCCACTTT. It translates to CASSYAGTLNYNSPLHF.

There are many counts of this clonotype. The rearrangement links TRBV28 to TRBJ1-6, with 9 nucleotides matching TRBD1. This CDR3 contains 16 residues. V was clipped by 5 bases and J by 8 bases; unmatched bases: 10. Per germline, CDR1 MDHEN and CDR2 SYDVKM. The CDR3 DNA is TGTGCCAGCAGTCCCGCCGGGACAGGGAAGCATTCACCCCTCCACTTT. Translated, it gives CASSPAGTGKHSPLHF.

This clonotype was counted many times. This sequence joins TRBV2 and TRBJ2-3; tentatively, D is TRBD2 (6 bases). CDR3 size: 16 residues. V was pared by 6 bases and J by 3 bases, with 19 bases between. Germline lookup yields CDR1 SNHLY and CDR2 FYNNEI. CDR3 sequence: CASSRVGQGLTDTQYF. The CDR3 DNA reads as TGTGCCAGCAGCAGGGTCGGGCAGGGACTGACAGATACGCAGTATTTT.

This clonotype appeared many times. V is TRBV2 and J is TRBJ2-1, with a weak D call TRBD2 (5 bases). The germline V and J ends were trimmed by 6 bases and 6 bases, with 15 bases remaining between them. The V gene's germline CDR1 is SNHLY and CDR2 FYNNEI. CDR3 length equals 14 residues. The CDR3, as DNA: TGTGCCAGCAGGGACTTAGCAGGTCCCAATGAGCAGTTCTTC. Residues: CASRDLAGPNEQFF. The full variable domain, completed using reference TRBV2 and TRBJ2-1, is EPEVTQTPSHQVTQMGQEVILRCVPISNHLYFYWYRQILGQKVEFLVSFYNNEISEKSEIFDDQFSVERPDGSNFTLKIRSTKLEDSAMYFCASRDLAGPNEQFFGPGTRLTVL.

This clonotype was seen many times. The chain joins TRBV20-1 to TRBJ2-7, with D perhaps matching TRBD2 (5 bases). V was pared by 4 bases and J by 3 bases, with 13 bases between. The CDR3 loop spans 13 amino acids. Germline CDR1 DFQATT, CDR2 SNEGSKA (reference sequence). The DNA for the CDR3 is TGCAGTGCTACCGGGCGGACTCACTACGAGCAGTACTTC. Translating gives CSATGRTHYEQYF.

In its sample, this clonotype is medium-sized. The chain joins TRBV7-3 to TRBJ2-3; 9 bases agree with TRBD2. The CDR3 loop spans 15 amino acids. The ends lost 4 bases at V and 0 bases at J; junction bases unmatched: 2. CDR1 is SGHTA and CDR2 is FQGTGA in the germline V gene. The CDR3 DNA reads as TGTGCCAGCAGCTCTCTAGCGGGAAGCACAGATACGCAGTATTTT. This gives the protein CASSSLAGSTDTQYF.

By sample share, this clonotype is medium-sized (0.01 to 0.1%). The rearrangement joins TRBV5-1 to TRBJ2-1, with TRBD1 matching 9 bases. The CDR3 is made up of 15 amino acids. Unmatched junction bases numbered 6, after V lost 4 bases and J lost 4 bases. CDR1 and CDR2 from the germline V gene are SGHRS and YFSETQ. The CDR3 region is CASSLRQGGYNEQFF. The CDR3 DNA reads as TGCGCCAGCAGCCTGAGACAGGGGGGGTACAATGAGCAGTTCTTC.

This clonotype was observed many times. This chain joins TRBV14 and TRBJ2-1; TRBD2 aligns across 12 bases. The CDR3 extends over 20 amino acids. The germline gives CDR1 SGHDN, CDR2 FVKESK. V was pared by 1 base and J by 4 bases, with 14 bases of the junction left unmatched. The CDR3 region is CASSQALLAGGRAGYNEQFF. The CDR3 DNA is TGTGCCAGCAGCCAAGCTCTCCTAGCGGGAGGGAGGGCTGGTTACAATGAGCAGTTCTTC.

In its sample, this clonotype is medium-sized (0.01 to 0.1%). CDR3 sequence reads: CASSPGGANVLTF. As DNA, the CDR3 is TGCGCCAGCAGCCCCGGTGGGGCCAACGTCCTGACTTTC. The rearrangement uses TRBV5-1 and TRBJ2-6; D remains unclear. Trimming shortened V by 4 bases and J by 3 bases, and 5 bases separated the two germline ends. The CDR3 sequence is 13 residues long. Germline-derived CDR1 and CDR2 are SGHRS and YFSETQ.

This clonotype was seen repeatedly, ten times or more. The rearrangement links TRBV10-1 to TRBJ2-7; D not certain. The CDR3 length is 14 residues. Germline CDR1 is WNHNN and CDR2 is SYGVQD (reference sequence). Trimming took 8 bases from V and 4 from J, leaving 18 bases between them. Here the CDR3 DNA reads TGCGCCAGCCTACCCTGGCCCGACAAGTACGAGCAGTACTTC. Amino acids: CASLPWPDKYEQYF.

In its sample, this clonotype was seen many times. The chain has TRBV12-5 and TRBJ2-1; 15 bases map to TRBD2. Trimming removed 1 base from V and 5 bases from J; junction bases left unmatched: 12. The germline V gene encodes CDR1 LGHNT and CDR2 FRNRAP. The CDR3 has 20 amino acids. CDR3 sequence reads: CASGLAGLAGGRTPNNEQFF. CDR3 bases: TGTGCTAGTGGTTTGGCGGGACTAGCGGGAGGCCGTACGCCTAACAATGAGCAGTTCTTC.

Within the sample, this clonotype is medium-sized. The chain joins TRBV29-1 to TRBJ1-2; TRBD1 aligns across 9 bases. Trimming removed 4 bases from V and 3 bases from J; junction bases left unmatched: 3. CDR1 is SQVTM and CDR2 is ANQGSEA in the germline V gene. This CDR3 is 13 amino acids long. CDR3 sequence: CSVGDRGDYGYTF. The DNA for the CDR3 is TGCAGCGTTGGCGACAGGGGGGACTATGGCTACACCTTC. The entire variable domain, with the rest obtained from reference TRBV29-1 and TRBJ1-2, is as follows: SAVISQKPSRDICQRGTSLTIQCQVDSQVTMMFWYRQQPGQSLTLIATANQGSEATYESGFVIDKFPISRPNLTFSTLTVSNMSPEDSSIYLCSVGDRGDYGYTFGSGTRLTVV.

V usage is TRBV4-1 and J usage is TRBJ2-5, with D hard to call. The V gene's germline CDR1 is MGHRA and CDR2 YSYEKL. V was trimmed by 0 bases and J by 3 bases, leaving 8 bases between them. This CDR3 spans 14 amino acids. The CDR3: CASSQEPEKETQYF. Here the CDR3 DNA reads TGCGCCAGCAGCCAAGAACCCGAAAAAGAGACCCAGTACTTC.